The clone carrying this T cell receptor (beta chain) showed up just a few times. Antigen unknown. Here immunoSEQ multiplex PCR was the method, and the copy in TCRdb shows in-frame clones only, minus some. The sample lists around 62,000 clones; 84% were seen once. V lost 1 base, J lost 0 bases, and 7 bases stayed unmatched. CDR1 is SGHTA, CDR2 FQGNSA, per germline. This CDR3 region has 17 residues. This specimen belongs to a study of OX40 agonist ivuxolimab in advanced cancers. Regarding the study as a whole: Determination of antigen specificity was not performed for the expanded peripheral T cells. People who partly responded at 0.1-3.0 mg/kg had some of the least clonal expansion seen. Mean expanded clone counts were higher in CD8+ than CD4+ T cells.

Autoimmune disease history or systemic immunosuppression was exclusionary. This specimen consisted of CD4+ or CD8+ T cells sorted from blood, obtained in a trial of the OX40 agonist ivuxolimab. The chain links TRBV7-2 to TRBJ2-7; the match to TRBD1 covers 9 bases. This TCR was recovered from an adult with an advanced solid tumor such as melanoma, head and neck, liver or kidney cancer. In nucleotides, the CDR3 is TGTGCCAGCAGCTTAGACGTTGGACAGGGGTTCTCCTACGAGCAGTACTTC. Its translation is CASSLDVGQGFSYEQYF.